These 9 T cell receptor beta chains came from one sample sequenced in a study of CD8 T cells in ankylosing spondylitis. Antigens of these TCRs are unknown. Study-level findings and limits: In ankylosing spondylitis blood, a motif of about 8 highly homologous TCR beta variants appeared characteristic.

Each CDR3 protein gets one entry after TCRdb re-called the 5' RACE reads with MiXCR. The sample lists about 220,000 distinct CDR3 sequences, more than 5.5% seen once, with over 12% in the top ten. Sequenced: blood, either unsorted or a sorted T cell fraction (not recorded which). These receptors were taken from a male donor with ankylosing spondylitis.

There are a few counts of this clonotype. The genes are TRBV15 and TRBJ2-7, with D possibly TRBD1 on 6 matching bases. Germline V gene data show CDR1 as LNHNV and CDR2 as YYDKDF (reference sequence). This CDR3 spans 15 amino acids. The ends were cut back, 6 bases at V and 1 base at J, with 16 bases in the middle. CDR3 bases: TGTGCCACCAGTGTGAGTTGGACAGCGTCCTACGAGCAGTACTTC. The encoded protein is CATSVSWTASYEQYF.

Comment on this clonotype: With a much larger clone just one base away, this may be a read error. V gene TRBV27 combines with J gene TRBJ2-7; TRBD1 matches 7 bases. The CDR3 length is 16 residues. V was pared by 3 bases and J by 5 bases, with 13 bases of the junction left unmatched. Germline V gene lookup returns CDR1 MNHEY and CDR2 SMNVEV (reference sequence). The CDR3 DNA sequence: TGTGCCAGCAGTTTTTCGACAGGGTATCGAGTCCACGAGCAGTACTTC. Translated, it gives CASSFSTGYRVHEQYF.

This clonotype was counted only a few times. This likely comes from a read error, as the CDR3 has no conserved phenylalanine or tryptophan at its end. This chain joins TRBV4-3 and TRBJ2-7, with a tentative D call TRBD2 (5 bases). This CDR3 comprises 16 residues. Trimming pared 1 base from V and 0 bases from J, leaving 13 bases between. CDR1 and CDR2 (germline): LGHNA, YSLEER. The CDR3 DNA reads TGCGCCAGCAGCCAAGTCTACCGGGAAAGCTCCTACGAGCAGTACTCC. Translation gives CASSQVYRESSYEQYS.

This clonotype has ten or more counts. The rearrangement uses TRBV29-1 and TRBJ1-2, with D hard to call. The germline V gene encodes CDR1 SQVTM and CDR2 ANQGSEA. This CDR3 contains 14 residues. V lost 5 bases and J 4 bases, leaving 17 bases between the germline ends. The CDR3 nucleotides are TGCAGCGTTCGGGCCCTTGATGAGACCTATGGCTACACCTTC. This codes for CSVRALDETYGYTF.

This clonotype was seen at least ten times. The chain is built from TRBV4-3 and TRBJ2-1, with D unresolved. The CDR3 loop spans 15 amino acids. Germline V gives CDR1 LGHNA, CDR2 YSLEER. The ends were cut back, 4 bases at V and 0 bases at J, with 10 bases in the middle. CDR3 sequence reads: CASSPTESSYNEQFF. CDR3 DNA: TGCGCCAGCAGCCCCACAGAGAGCTCCTACAATGAGCAGTTCTTC.

In this sample, this clonotype turned up many times. This chain links TRBV4-3 with TRBJ2-1, with no clear D. V was pared by 1 base and J by 3 bases, with 13 bases between. The CDR3 extends over 16 amino acids. Germline V CDR1 and CDR2: LGHNA, YSLEER. This CDR3 is CASSQGDSRIYNEQFF. Written as DNA, the CDR3 is TGCGCCAGCAGCCAAGGTGATAGCAGGATCTACAATGAGCAGTTCTTC.

This clonotype was seen ten or more times. The chain is built from TRBV6-2 or TRBV6-3 and TRBJ1-1; D remains ambiguous. The CDR3 has 12 amino acids. The V and J ends lost 5 bases and 5 bases respectively, with 9 bases between them. Germline V CDR1 and CDR2: MNHEY, SVGEGT. The CDR3 nucleotides read TGTGCCAGCAGTCTTATGAGGACTGAAGCTTTCTTT. It yields the protein CASSLMRTEAFF.

This clonotype was detected a few times. The chain uses TRBV12-3 or TRBV12-4 and TRBJ2-7, with 8 bases that match TRBD1. V shed 5 bases and J 7 bases; nucleotides not matched to a gene: 13. The CDR3 has 15 residues. The CDR3 reads CASSPRLAGGLEQYF. CDR3 coding DNA: TGTGCCAGCAGTCCGCGTTTGGCAGGGGGCTTGGAGCAGTACTTC.

V usage is TRBV25-1 and J usage is TRBJ1-1, with D perhaps TRBD1 (5 bases). Germline V gives CDR1 MGHDK, CDR2 SYGVNS. V was clipped by 5 bases and J by 4 bases, with 17 bases between them. The CDR3 is 15 amino acids. CDR3: CASSPLQGYRTEAFF. The CDR3 region has the DNA TGTGCCAGCAGTCCCCTCCAGGGTTACCGCACTGAAGCTTTCTTT.